Below are 16 T cell receptor beta chains sequenced from a single sample in a study of control samples from healthy donors and cancer patients. Measured with immunoSEQ multiplex PCR; TCRdb has only the in-frame clones, and not every one. Of around 180,000 clones in the sample, about 86% were seen once. Material: blood. The receptors here all came from a woman in her 30s in good health.

J is TRBJ1-2 and V is TRBV5-6; no reliable D call. Germline values: CDR1 SGHDT, CDR2 YYEEEE. This CDR3 contains 13 residues. V was pared by 3 bases and J by 5 bases, with 11 bases between. CDR3 bases: TGTGCCAGCAGCTCCCGAGCGGGGTATGGCTACACCTTC. This gives the protein CASSSRAGYGYTF. The complete variable domain, with remaining parts taken from reference TRBV5-6 and TRBJ1-2, reads DAGVTQSPTHLIKTRGQQVTLRCSPKSGHDTVSWYQQALGQGPQFIFQYYEEEERQRGNFPDRFSGHQFPNYSSELNVNALLLGDSALYLCASSSRAGYGYTFGSGTRLTVV.

The chain couples TRBV10-2 to TRBJ1-3; no clear D gene. The CDR3 length is 13 residues. Germline assignment: CDR1 WSHSY and CDR2 SAAADI. The V end was cut by 2 bases, the J end by 3 bases, with 5 bases between. Written as DNA, the CDR3 is TGCGCCAGCAGTGAGGGGCGTGGAAACACCATATATTTT. Translation: CASSEGRGNTIYF.

The V call is TRBV5-5, the J call TRBJ1-4; unclear D gene. Germline V lookup: CDR1 SGHKS, CDR2 YYEKEE (reference sequence). V was trimmed by 4 bases and J by 0 bases, leaving 4 bases between them. CDR3 length equals 13 residues. DNA of the CDR3: TGTGCCAGCAGCCTCGCAACTAATGAAAAACTGTTTTTT. It encodes CASSLATNEKLFF.

V and J are TRBV7-2 and TRBJ2-7, with D uncertain. This CDR3 spans 15 amino acids. Germline assignment: CDR1 SGHTA and CDR2 FQGNSA. Trimming removed 5 bases at V and 0 bases at J, with 14 bases between. The CDR3 DNA is TGTGCCAGCAGCGAAGGCAGCCGAGACTCCTACGAGCAGTACTTC. Its translation is CASSEGSRDSYEQYF.

This sequence joins TRBV5-4 and TRBJ1-1; 7 bases agree with TRBD1. The V gene's germline CDR1 is SGHNT and CDR2 YYREEE (reference sequence). CDR3 length: 12 residues. V lost 5 bases to trimming and J lost 6 bases; unmatched junction nucleotides: 4. In DNA, the CDR3 is TGTGCCAGCAGTATAGACAGGGCTGAAGCTTTCTTT. Protein sequence: CASSIDRAEAFF.

Only a few counts were recorded for this clone. V and J are TRBV4-1 and TRBJ1-2; D is ambiguous. Germline values: CDR1 MGHRA, CDR2 YSYEKL. V was trimmed by 0 bases and J by 5 bases, leaving 7 bases between them. This CDR3 is 13 amino acids long. CDR3: CASSQDVGYGYTF. The CDR3 DNA sequence: TGCGCCAGCAGCCAAGACGTGGGATATGGCTACACCTTC.

The J gene is TRBJ2-7, the V gene TRBV11-2; a possible D gene is TRBD1 (5 bases). Germline CDR1 and CDR2: SGHAT and FQNNGV. Trimming left V 5 bases short and J 3 bases short, with 17 bases between. This CDR3 comprises 15 residues. The CDR3 loop reads CASSPTDSWNYEQYF. The CDR3 DNA sequence: TGTGCCAGCAGCCCGACAGACTCTTGGAACTACGAGCAGTACTTC.

CDR3 sequence (DNA): TGTGCCAGCAGCCAAGAAACCCATAGCGTCTCCTACGAGCAGTACTTC. Translated: CASSQETHSVSYEQYF. The chain joins TRBV3-1 (or the pseudogene TRBV3-2) to TRBJ2-7; tentatively, D is TRBD2 (5 bases). The germline CDR1 and CDR2 sequences are LGHDT and YNNKEL (reference sequence). Between the trimmed V and J ends, which lost 0 bases and 0 bases, there was a span of 12 bases. The CDR3 totals 16 residues.

This clone turned up a few times. The chain couples TRBV5-1 to TRBJ2-1, with 11 nucleotides matching TRBD2. Germline V gene lookup returns CDR1 SGHRS and CDR2 YFSETQ. This CDR3 region has 16 residues. V dropped 4 bases and J dropped 5; count of bases not matched to a gene: 8. The CDR3 DNA is TGCGCCAGCAGCCTGAATTTGGGACTAGCGGACAATGAGCAGTTCTTC. This codes for CASSLNLGLADNEQFF.

The chain's CDR3 is CASRGSLRNNSPLHF. For the CDR3, the DNA is TGTGCCAGCAGAGGCTCCCTGCGGAATAATTCACCCCTCCACTTT. The chain couples TRBV28 to TRBJ1-6, with D uncertain. Germline CDR1 is MDHEN and CDR2 is SYDVKM. Trimming stripped 6 bases from V and 5 bases from J, with 14 bases between. The CDR3 has 15 amino acids.

J is TRBJ2-3 and V is TRBV5-4, with 8 nucleotides matching TRBD1. CDR1 is SGHNT and CDR2 is YYREEE in the germline V gene (reference sequence). V dropped 4 bases and J dropped 0; count of bases not matched to a gene: 4. This CDR3 is 15 amino acids long. The CDR3 DNA reads as TGTGCCAGCAGCCCGGGGGACAGGAGCACAGATACGCAGTATTTT. This translates into CASSPGDRSTDTQYF. Supplemented by reference TRBV5-4 and TRBJ2-3, the full variable domain reads ETGVTQSPTHLIKTRGQQVTLRCSSQSGHNTVSWYQQALGQGPQFIFQYYREEENGRGNFPPRFSGLQFPNYSSELNVNALELDDSALYLCASSPGDRSTDTQYFGPGTRLTVL.

This chain uses TRBV6-1 with TRBJ2-3; 7 positions agree with TRBD2. Germline loops: CDR1 MNHNS, CDR2 SASEGT. Trimming at V came to 1 base and at J to 5 bases, leaving 6 bases not matched to a gene. There are 15 residues in the CDR3. CDR3 DNA sequence: TGTGCCAGCAGTGAAGTGGGTGGCGGGGGAGATACGCAGTATTTT. It encodes CASSEVGGGGDTQYF.

The chain couples TRBV15 to TRBJ1-5, with TRBD1 matching over 9 bases. Trimming removed 4 bases from V and 7 bases from J; junction bases left unmatched: 2. The CDR3 loop spans 13 amino acids. In germline, CDR1 is LNHNV, CDR2 YYDKDF (reference sequence). The CDR3 spells CATSTTGGQPQHF. Written as DNA, the CDR3 is TGTGCCACCAGCACTACAGGGGGCCAGCCCCAGCATTTT. Variable domain in full (rest from reference TRBV15 and TRBJ1-5): DAMVIQNPRYQVTQFGKPVTLSCSQTLNHNVMYWYQQKSSQAPKLLFHYYDKDFNNEADTPDNFQSRRPNTSFCFLDIRSPGLGDTAMYLCATSTTGGQPQHFGDGTRLSIL.

In this sample, this clone turned up a few times. The chain carries TRBV5-1 and TRBJ2-5; weak D call: TRBD2 (6 bases). This CDR3 comprises 16 residues. V was cut by 0 bases and J by 5 bases, with 17 bases left in between. The germline V gene encodes CDR1 SGHRS and CDR2 YFSETQ. The CDR3 DNA is TGCGCCAGCAGCTTGGGTCCGGGAGTGAGTTCGGAGACCCAGTACTTC. Translated: CASSLGPGVSSETQYF.

This clone was picked up one time. This chain joins TRBV4-1 and TRBJ1-5; D may be TRBD1 (6 bases). Germline-derived CDR1 and CDR2 are MGHRA and YSYEKL. Trimming stripped 4 bases from V and 7 bases from J, with 17 bases between. The CDR3 is 15 amino acids. The CDR3 coding sequence is TGCGCCAGCAGCCCCCGGGACAACTTAAGACAGCCCCAGCATTTT. It yields the protein CASSPRDNLRQPQHF.

The genes are TRBV7-2 and TRBJ2-3; 9 bases line up with TRBD1. V gave up 5 bases and J gave up 7 bases; unmatched junction bases: 4. Germline-derived CDR1 and CDR2 are SGHTA and FQGNSA. This CDR3 is built from 13 residues. The CDR3 reads CASSADRGYTQYF. DNA of the CDR3: TGTGCCAGCAGCGCGGACAGGGGTTATACGCAGTATTTT.